This TCR beta chain stems from a study of T cells in localized non-small cell lung cancer. The method was immunoSEQ multiplex PCR; TCRdb's version includes in-frame clones alone and lacks a portion of them. The sample has roughly 2,200 clones; approximately 24% are singletons. The germline V gene has CDR1 WSHSY and CDR2 SAAADI. Deletions cut 7 bases from V and 0 bases from J, with 10 bases between. The CDR3 has 15 amino acids. This clonotype originated in a woman aged 40 to 75 with stage II squamous cell lung carcinoma. The sample in question was lung tumor tissue, obtained before any cancer treatment. The J gene is TRBJ2-6, the V gene TRBV10-2; D remains ambiguous. CDR3 sequence reads: CASNLGFSGANVLTF. CDR3 in DNA: TGCGCCAGCAATTTAGGGTTCTCTGGGGCCAACGTCCTGACTTTC.